This record concerns one T cell receptor (beta chain) sequence. Its antigen remains unknown. Vbeta (60) and Jbeta (13) primers were used in the PCR. The method was immunoSEQ multiplex PCR; TCRdb's version includes in-frame clones alone and lacks a portion of them. The sample table includes over 100,000 clones. This record comes from a study of cytomegalovirus exposure and HLA in healthy donors. General study results and limits: CMV serostatus was the sole immune exposure data available.

This CDR3 comprises 12 residues. V was trimmed by 2 bases and J by 4 bases, leaving 6 bases between them. Looked up from germline, CDR1 is SGHDT and CDR2 is YYEEEE. This clonotype was obtained from a man in his thirties or forties in good health and CMV-seronegative. Sequencing was performed on PBMCs. This sequence joins TRBV5-6 and TRBJ1-1; D is ambiguous. The CDR3, as DNA: TGTGCCAGCAGCTTTGAGGGCACTGAAGCTTTCTTT. This encodes CASSFEGTEAFF. Full variable domain (outside the CDR3, taken from reference TRBV5-6 and TRBJ1-1): DAGVTQSPTHLIKTRGQQVTLRCSPKSGHDTVSWYQQALGQGPQFIFQYYEEEERQRGNFPDRFSGHQFPNYSSELNVNALLLGDSALYLCASSFEGTEAFFGQGTRLTVV.